This T cell receptor beta chain was found in a study of blood T cell dynamics during melanoma immunotherapy. General observations from the study: At W3, later disease-control patients showed bifurcated PBMC repertoire changes, unlike progressors.

This table comes from immunoSEQ multiplex PCR, and its TCRdb copy is limited to in-frame clones, with some not included. Of about 12,000 clones in the sample, 85% to 90% were seen once. Described time point: week 3, after first cycle of checkpoint inhibitor. A word on this clone: Its antigen is unknown.

The sample consisted of blood, taken from a patient treated with checkpoint blockade. The TCR sequence derives from a human donor with melanoma.

The CDR3 nucleotides read TGTGCCAGCAGCTTAGGTGCAGATACGCAGTATTTT. It encodes CASSLGADTQYF. The rearrangement uses TRBV7-8 and TRBJ2-3; D is ambiguous. Germline values: CDR1 SGHVS, CDR2 FQNEAQ. The CDR3 is made up of 12 amino acids. V was pared by 1 base and J by 4 bases, with 3 bases between.